This passage covers 6 T cell receptor beta chains from one sample sequenced in a study of T cells of healthy individuals. One entry per CDR3 protein, called by TCRdb with MiXCR from the 5' RACE reads. There are about 96,000 distinct CDR3 sequences in the sample; approximately 15% occur only once, and roughly 6.1% lies in the top ten. The receptors originated from a human donor in good health.

At least ten counts were recorded for this clonotype. The gene calls are TRBV20-1 and TRBJ2-3; D may be TRBD1 (6 bases). Germline V gene data show CDR1 as DFQATT and CDR2 as SNEGSKA (reference sequence). With 5 bases removed from V and 2 bases from J, the gap between germline ends came to 20 bases. This CDR3 is 16 amino acids long. CDR3 coding DNA: TGCAGTGCTGCCTACCCAACCGGGACAAACACAGATACGCAGTATTTT. This codes for CSAAYPTGTNTDTQYF.

Many counts were recorded for this clonotype. The chain has TRBV29-1 and TRBJ2-1; D gene uncertain. From germline, CDR1 is SQVTM and CDR2 ANQGSEA. CDR3 size: 11 residues. V gave up 4 bases and J gave up 3 bases, with 4 bases separating them. CDR3 residues: CSVAHYNEQFF. CDR3 nucleotides: TGCAGCGTTGCCCACTACAATGAGCAGTTCTTC.

This clonotype was observed at least ten times. The J gene is TRBJ1-2, the V gene TRBV4-2; no definite D call. There are 14 residues in the CDR3. Trimming left V 5 bases short and J 3 bases short, with 13 bases between. Germline CDR1 LGHNA, CDR2 YNFKEQ. CDR3 in amino acids: CASSVPRSDYGYTF. The CDR3 DNA is TGTGCCAGCAGCGTCCCTCGTTCAGACTATGGCTACACCTTC.

The rearrangement links TRBV3-1 to TRBJ2-5, with 12 bases identical to TRBD1. Germline loops: CDR1 LGHDT, CDR2 YNNKEL (reference sequence). V gave up 0 bases and J gave up 1 base; unmatched junction bases: 3. The CDR3 spans 17 residues. The CDR3 region has the DNA TGTGCCAGCAGCCAAGACCGGGACAGGGGGCGCCAAGAGACCCAGTACTTC. Residues: CASSQDRDRGRQETQYF.

This clonotype was observed a few times. CDR3 amino acids: CASSWLGGYGYTF. CDR3 nucleotide sequence: TGTGCCAGCAGTTGGCTGGGCGGCTATGGCTACACCTTC. J is TRBJ1-2 and V is TRBV27; D gene unclear. The V gene's germline CDR1 is MNHEY and CDR2 SMNVEV (reference sequence). Trimming shortened V by 4 bases and J by 4 bases, and 10 bases separated the two germline ends. The CDR3 runs to 13 residues.

The chain has TRBV5-6 and TRBJ1-1, with D unresolved. The V end lost 0 bases, the J end lost 11 bases, and 17 bases lay between the germline ends. The CDR3 loop spans 14 amino acids. Germline loops: CDR1 SGHDT, CDR2 YYEEEE. Here the CDR3 reads CASSLADRRFQAFF. The CDR3 nucleotides read TGTGCCAGCAGCTTGGCCGATCGCCGTTTCCAGGCTTTCTTT. The whole variable domain, remainder taken from reference TRBV5-6 and TRBJ1-1, is DAGVTQSPTHLIKTRGQQVTLRCSPKSGHDTVSWYQQALGQGPQFIFQYYEEEERQRGNFPDRFSGHQFPNYSSELNVNALLLGDSALYLCASSLADRRFQAFFGQGTRLTVV.